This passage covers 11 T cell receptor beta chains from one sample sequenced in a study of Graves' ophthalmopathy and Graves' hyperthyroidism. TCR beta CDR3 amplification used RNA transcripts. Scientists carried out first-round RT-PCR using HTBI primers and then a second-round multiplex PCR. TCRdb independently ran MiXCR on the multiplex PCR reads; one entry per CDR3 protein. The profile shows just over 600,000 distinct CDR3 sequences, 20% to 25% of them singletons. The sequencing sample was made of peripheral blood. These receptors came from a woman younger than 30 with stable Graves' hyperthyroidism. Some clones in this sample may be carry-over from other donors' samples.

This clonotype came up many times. For the CDR3, the DNA is TGTGCCAGCAGTGAAAGACAAAGAAATTCACCCCTCCACTTT. Its translation: CASSERQRNSPLHF. The V and J genes are TRBV2 and TRBJ1-6; the D is unclear. V was trimmed by 2 bases and J by 7 bases, leaving 9 bases between them. The V gene's germline CDR1 is SNHLY and CDR2 FYNNEI. The CDR3 contains 14 residues.

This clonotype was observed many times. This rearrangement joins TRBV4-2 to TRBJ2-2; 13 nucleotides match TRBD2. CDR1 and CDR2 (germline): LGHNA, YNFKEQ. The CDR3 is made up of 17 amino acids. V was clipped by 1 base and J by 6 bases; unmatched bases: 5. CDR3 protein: CASSQARTSGSAGELFF. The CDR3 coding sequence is TGTGCCAGCAGCCAAGCCCGGACTAGCGGGAGTGCCGGGGAGCTGTTTTTT.

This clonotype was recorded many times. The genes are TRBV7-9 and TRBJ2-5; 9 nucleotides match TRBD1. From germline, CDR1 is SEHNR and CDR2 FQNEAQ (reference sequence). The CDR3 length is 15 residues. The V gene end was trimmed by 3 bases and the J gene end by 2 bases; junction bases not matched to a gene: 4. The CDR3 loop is CASSFSGTGQETQYF. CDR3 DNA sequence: TGTGCCAGCAGCTTCTCCGGGACAGGGCAAGAGACCCAGTACTTC.

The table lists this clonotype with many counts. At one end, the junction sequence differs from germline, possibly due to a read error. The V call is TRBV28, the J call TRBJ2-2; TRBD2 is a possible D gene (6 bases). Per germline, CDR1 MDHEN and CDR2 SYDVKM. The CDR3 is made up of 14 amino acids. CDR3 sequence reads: CASKWASEAGEPFF. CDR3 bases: TGTGCCAGCAAGTGGGCTAGCGAGGCCGGGGAGCCGTTTTTT.

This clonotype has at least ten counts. The CDR3 sequence is CSALEAGRDGYGYTF. DNA of the CDR3: TGCAGTGCTCTAGAGGCTGGGAGGGATGGCTATGGCTACACCTTC. This chain links TRBV20-1 with TRBJ1-2; D not certain. Per the germline V gene, CDR1 is DFQATT and CDR2 is SNEGSKA (reference sequence). V shed 5 bases and J shed 4 bases, with 20 bases lying between them. This CDR3 is 15 amino acids long.

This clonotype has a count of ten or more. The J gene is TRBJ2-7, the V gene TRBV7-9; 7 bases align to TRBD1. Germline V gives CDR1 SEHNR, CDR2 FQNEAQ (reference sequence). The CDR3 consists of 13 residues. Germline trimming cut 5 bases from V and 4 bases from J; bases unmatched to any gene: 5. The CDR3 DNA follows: TGTGCCAGCAGCAGACAGGGAATTTACGAGCAGTACTTC. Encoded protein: CASSRQGIYEQYF.

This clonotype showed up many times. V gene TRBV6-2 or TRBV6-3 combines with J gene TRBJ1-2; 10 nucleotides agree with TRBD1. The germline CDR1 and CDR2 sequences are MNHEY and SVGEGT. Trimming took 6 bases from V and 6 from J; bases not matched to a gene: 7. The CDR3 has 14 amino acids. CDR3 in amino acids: CASRLFGTGDGYTF. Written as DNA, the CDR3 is TGTGCCAGCAGACTCTTCGGGACAGGGGATGGCTACACCTTC.

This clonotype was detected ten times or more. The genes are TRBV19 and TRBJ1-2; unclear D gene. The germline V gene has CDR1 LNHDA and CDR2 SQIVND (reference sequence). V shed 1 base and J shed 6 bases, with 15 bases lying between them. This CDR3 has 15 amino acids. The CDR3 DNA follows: TGTGCCAGTAGTATAGCCAGACCCCCAACGGATGGCTACACCTTC. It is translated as CASSIARPPTDGYTF.

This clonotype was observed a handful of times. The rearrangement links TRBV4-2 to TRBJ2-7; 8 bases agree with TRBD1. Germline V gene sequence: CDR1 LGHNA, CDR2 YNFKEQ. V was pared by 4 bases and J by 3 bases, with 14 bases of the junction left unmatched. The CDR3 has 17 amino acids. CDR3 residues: CASSLPGQGERGYEQYF. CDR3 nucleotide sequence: TGTGCCAGCAGCCTGCCCGGACAGGGAGAGAGAGGCTACGAGCAGTACTTC.

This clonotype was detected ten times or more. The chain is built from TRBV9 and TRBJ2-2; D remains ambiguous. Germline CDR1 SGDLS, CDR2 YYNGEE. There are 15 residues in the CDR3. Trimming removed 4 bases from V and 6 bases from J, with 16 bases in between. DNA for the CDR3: TGTGCCAGCAGCCCCCTACCTCCGGGTGCCGGGGAGCTGTTTTTT. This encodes CASSPLPPGAGELFF.

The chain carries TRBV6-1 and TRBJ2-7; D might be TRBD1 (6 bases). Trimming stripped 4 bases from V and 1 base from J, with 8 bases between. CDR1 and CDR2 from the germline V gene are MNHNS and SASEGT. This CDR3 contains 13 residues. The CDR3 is CASSGDTSYEQYF. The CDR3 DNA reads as TGTGCCAGCAGTGGGGACACGTCCTACGAGCAGTACTTC.